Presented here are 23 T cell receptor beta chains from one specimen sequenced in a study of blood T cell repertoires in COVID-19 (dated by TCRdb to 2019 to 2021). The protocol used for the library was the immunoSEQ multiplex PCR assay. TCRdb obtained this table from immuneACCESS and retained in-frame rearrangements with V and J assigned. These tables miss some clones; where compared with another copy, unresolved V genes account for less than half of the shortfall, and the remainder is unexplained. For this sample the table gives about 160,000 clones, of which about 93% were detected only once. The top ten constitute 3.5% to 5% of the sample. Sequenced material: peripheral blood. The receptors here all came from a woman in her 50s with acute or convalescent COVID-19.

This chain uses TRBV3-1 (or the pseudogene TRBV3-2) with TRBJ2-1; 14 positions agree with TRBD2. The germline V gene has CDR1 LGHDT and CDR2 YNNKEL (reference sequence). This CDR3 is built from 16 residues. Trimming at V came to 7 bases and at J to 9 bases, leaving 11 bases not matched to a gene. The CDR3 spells CASTPRLAGGPSEQFF. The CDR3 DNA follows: TGTGCCAGCACCCCCCGACTAGCGGGAGGGCCGAGTGAGCAGTTCTTC.

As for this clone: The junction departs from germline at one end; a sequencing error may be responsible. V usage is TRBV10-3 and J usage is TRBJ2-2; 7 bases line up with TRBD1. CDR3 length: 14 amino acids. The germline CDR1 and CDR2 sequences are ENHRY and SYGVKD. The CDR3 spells CATSQTGYTGELFF. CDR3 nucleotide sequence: TGTGCCACCAGTCAGACAGGGTACACCGGGGAGCTGTTTTTT.

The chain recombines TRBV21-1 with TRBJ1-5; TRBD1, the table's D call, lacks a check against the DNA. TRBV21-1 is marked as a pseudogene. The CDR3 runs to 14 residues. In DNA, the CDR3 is TGTGCCAGCAGCAAAACGGTAACAGGACAGCCCCAGCATTTT. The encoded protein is CASSKTVTGQPQHF.

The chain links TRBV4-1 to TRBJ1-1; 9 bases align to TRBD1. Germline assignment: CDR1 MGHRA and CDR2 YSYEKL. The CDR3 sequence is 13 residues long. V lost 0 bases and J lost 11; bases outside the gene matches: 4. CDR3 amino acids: CASSQDRTGEAFF. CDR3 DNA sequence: TGCGCCAGCAGCCAAGACCGGACAGGGGAGGCTTTCTTT.

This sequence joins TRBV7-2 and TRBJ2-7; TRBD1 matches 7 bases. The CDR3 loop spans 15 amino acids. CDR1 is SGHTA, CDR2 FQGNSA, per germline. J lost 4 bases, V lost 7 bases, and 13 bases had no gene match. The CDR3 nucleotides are TGTGCCAGCAACTCTGTTGGGACAGAAATTTACGAGCAGTACTTC. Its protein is CASNSVGTEIYEQYF. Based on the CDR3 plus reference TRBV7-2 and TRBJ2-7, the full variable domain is GAGVSQSPSNKVTEKGKDVELRCDPISGHTALYWYRQSLGQGLEFLIYFQGNSAPDKSGLPSDRFSAERTGGSVSTLTIQRTQQEDSAVYLCASNSVGTEIYEQYFGPGTRLTVT.

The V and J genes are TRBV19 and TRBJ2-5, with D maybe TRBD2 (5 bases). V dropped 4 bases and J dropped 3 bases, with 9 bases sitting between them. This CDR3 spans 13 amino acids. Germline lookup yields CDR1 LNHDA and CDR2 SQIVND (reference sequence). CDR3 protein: CASSRGIKETQYF. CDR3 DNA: TGTGCCAGTAGTAGAGGGATTAAAGAGACCCAGTACTTC.

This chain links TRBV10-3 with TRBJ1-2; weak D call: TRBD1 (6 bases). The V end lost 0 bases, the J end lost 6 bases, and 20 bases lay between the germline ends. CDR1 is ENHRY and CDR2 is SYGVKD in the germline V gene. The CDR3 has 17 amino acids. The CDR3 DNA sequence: TGTGCCATCAGTGAGTCTCCCCTCGGGGGGCAAGGACATGGCTACACCTTC. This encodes CAISESPLGGQGHGYTF.

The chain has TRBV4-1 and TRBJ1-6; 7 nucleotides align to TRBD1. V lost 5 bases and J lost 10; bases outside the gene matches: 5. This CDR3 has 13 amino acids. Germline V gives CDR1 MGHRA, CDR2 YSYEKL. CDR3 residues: CASSGLQGSPLHF. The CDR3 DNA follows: TGCGCCAGCAGCGGCTTACAGGGGTCACCCCTCCACTTT.

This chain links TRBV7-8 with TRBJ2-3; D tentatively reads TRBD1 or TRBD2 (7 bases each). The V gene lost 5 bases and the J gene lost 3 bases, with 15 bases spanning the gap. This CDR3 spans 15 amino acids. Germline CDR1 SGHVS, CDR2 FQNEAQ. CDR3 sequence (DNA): TGTGCCAGCAGCCAGGGGGGGGAGGGGACAGATACGCAGTATTTT. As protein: CASSQGGEGTDTQYF.

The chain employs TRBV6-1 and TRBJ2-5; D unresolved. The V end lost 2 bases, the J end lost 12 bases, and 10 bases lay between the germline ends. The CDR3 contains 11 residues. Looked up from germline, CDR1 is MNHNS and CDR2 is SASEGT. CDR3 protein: CASSEPQAEYF. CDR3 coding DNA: TGTGCCAGCAGTGAACCGCAGGCTGAGTACTTC.

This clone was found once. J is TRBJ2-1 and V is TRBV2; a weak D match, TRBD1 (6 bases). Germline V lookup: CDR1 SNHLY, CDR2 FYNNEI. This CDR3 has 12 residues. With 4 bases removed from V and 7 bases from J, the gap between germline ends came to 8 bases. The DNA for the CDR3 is TGTGCCAGCAGTGGGGGGCTTAATGAGCAGTTCTTC. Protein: CASSGGLNEQFF.

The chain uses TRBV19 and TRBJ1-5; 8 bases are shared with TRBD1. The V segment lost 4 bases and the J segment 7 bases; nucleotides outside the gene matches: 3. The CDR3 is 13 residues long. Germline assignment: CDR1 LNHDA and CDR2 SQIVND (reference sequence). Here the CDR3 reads CASSTDREQPQHF. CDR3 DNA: TGTGCCAGTAGTACGGACAGGGAACAGCCCCAGCATTTT.

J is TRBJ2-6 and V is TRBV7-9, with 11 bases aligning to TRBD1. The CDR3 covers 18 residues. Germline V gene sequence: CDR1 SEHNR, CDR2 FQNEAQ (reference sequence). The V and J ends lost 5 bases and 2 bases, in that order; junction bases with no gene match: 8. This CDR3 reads CASSPIPGQGAGANVLTF. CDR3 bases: TGTGCCAGCAGCCCGATCCCGGGACAGGGGGCTGGGGCCAACGTCCTGACTTTC.

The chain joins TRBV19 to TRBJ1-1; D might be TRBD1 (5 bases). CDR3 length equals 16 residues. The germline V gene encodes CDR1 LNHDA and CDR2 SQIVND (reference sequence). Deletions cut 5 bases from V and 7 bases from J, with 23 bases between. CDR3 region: CASSPPRQTPPLEAFF. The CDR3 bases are TGTGCCAGTAGTCCCCCAAGACAGACACCCCCTCTTGAAGCTTTCTTT.

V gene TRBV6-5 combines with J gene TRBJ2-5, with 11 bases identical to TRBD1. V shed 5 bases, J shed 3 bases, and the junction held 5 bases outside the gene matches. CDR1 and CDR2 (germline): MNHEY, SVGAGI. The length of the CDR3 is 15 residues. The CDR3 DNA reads TGTGCCAGCAGTCACGGGACAGGGGGGGAAGAGACCCAGTACTTC. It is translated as CASSHGTGGEETQYF.

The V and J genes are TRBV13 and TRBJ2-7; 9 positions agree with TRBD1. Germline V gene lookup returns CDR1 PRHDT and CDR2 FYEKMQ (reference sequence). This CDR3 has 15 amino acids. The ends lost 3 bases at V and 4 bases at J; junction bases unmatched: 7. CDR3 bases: TGTGCCAGCAGCTTCCACAGGGGGCTGGAGTACGAGCAGTACTTC. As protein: CASSFHRGLEYEQYF.

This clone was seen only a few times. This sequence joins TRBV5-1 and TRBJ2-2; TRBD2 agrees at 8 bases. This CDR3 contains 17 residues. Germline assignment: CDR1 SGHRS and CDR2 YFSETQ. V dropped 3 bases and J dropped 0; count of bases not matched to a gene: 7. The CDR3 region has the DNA TGCGCCAGCAGCTCAACCATAGCGGGGCCGAACACCGGGGAGCTGTTTTTT. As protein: CASSSTIAGPNTGELFF. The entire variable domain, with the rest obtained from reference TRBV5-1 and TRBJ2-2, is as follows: KAGVTQTPRYLIKTRGQQVTLSCSPISGHRSVSWYQQTPGQGLQFLFEYFSETQRNKGNFPGRFSGRQFSNSRSEMNVSTLELGDSALYLCASSSTIAGPNTGELFFGEGSRLTVL.

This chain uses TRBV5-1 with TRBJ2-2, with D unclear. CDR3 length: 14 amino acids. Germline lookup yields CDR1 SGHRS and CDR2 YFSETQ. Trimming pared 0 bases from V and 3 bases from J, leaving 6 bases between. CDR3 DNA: TGCGCCAGCAGCTTGGCGGGTTACACCGGGGAGCTGTTTTTT. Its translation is CASSLAGYTGELFF. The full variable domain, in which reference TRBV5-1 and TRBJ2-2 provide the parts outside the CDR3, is KAGVTQTPRYLIKTRGQQVTLSCSPISGHRSVSWYQQTPGQGLQFLFEYFSETQRNKGNFPGRFSGRQFSNSRSEMNVSTLELGDSALYLCASSLAGYTGELFFGEGSRLTVL.

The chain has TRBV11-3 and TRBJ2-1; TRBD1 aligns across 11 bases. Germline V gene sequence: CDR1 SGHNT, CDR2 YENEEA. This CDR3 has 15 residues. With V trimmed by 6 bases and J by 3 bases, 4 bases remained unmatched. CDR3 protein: CASSPGTGGYNEQFF. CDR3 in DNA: TGTGCCAGCAGTCCCGGGACAGGGGGCTACAATGAGCAGTTCTTC.

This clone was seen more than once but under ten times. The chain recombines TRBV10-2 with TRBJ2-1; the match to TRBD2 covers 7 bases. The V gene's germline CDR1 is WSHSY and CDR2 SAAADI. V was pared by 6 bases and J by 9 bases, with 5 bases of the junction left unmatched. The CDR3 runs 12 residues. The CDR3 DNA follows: TGCGCCAGCAGCGGACTAGAGACTGAGCAGTTCTTC. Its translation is CASSGLETEQFF.

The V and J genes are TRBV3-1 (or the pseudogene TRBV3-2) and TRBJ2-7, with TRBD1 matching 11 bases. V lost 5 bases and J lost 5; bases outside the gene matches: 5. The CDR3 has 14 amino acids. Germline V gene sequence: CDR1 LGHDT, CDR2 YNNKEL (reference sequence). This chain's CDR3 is CASSAGTGGHEQYF. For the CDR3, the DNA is TGTGCCAGCAGCGCCGGGACAGGGGGTCACGAGCAGTACTTC.

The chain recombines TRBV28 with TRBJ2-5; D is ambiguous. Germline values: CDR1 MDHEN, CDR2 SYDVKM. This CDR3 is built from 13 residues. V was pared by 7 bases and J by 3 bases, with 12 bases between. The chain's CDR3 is CASNPVAKETQYF. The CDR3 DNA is TGTGCCAGCAACCCCGTAGCTAAAGAGACCCAGTACTTC.

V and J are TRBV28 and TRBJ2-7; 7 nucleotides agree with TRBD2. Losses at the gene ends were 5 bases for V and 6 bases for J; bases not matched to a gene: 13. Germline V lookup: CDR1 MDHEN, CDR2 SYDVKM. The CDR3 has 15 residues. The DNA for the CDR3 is TGTGCCAGCAGTGGACTAGTTGAAGGTTATACCGAGCAGTACTTC. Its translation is CASSGLVEGYTEQYF. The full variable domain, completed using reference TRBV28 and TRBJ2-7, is DVKVTQSSRYLVKRTGEKVFLECVQDMDHENMFWYRQDPGLGLRLIYFSYDVKMKEKGDIPEGYSVSREKKERFSLILESASTNQTSMYLCASSGLVEGYTEQYFGPGTRLTVT.